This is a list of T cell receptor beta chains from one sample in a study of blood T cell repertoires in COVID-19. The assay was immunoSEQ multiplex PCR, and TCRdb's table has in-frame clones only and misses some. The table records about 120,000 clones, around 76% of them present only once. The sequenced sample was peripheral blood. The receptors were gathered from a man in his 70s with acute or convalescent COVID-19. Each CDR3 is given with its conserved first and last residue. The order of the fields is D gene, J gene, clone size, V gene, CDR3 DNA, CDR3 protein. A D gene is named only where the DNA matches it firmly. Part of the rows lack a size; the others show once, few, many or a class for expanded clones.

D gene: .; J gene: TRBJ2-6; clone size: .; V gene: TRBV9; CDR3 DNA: TGTGCCAGCAGCCCCAACCCCGGGACACAATTCTCTGGGGCCAACGTCCTGACTTTC; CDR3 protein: CASSPNPGTQFSGANVLTF
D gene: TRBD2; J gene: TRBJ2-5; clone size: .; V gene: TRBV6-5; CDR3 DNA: TGTGCCACCGCGGGGGTACAAGAGACCCAGTACTTC; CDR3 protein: CATAGVQETQYF
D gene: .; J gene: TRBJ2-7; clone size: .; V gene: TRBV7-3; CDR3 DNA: TGTGCCAGCAGCTCAGGGTCGGTGGGGCTTAACGAGCAGTACTTC; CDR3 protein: CASSSGSVGLNEQYF
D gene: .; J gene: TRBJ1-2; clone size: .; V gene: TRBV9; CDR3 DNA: TGTGCCAGCAGCGCATTAGCTAACTATGGCTACACCTTC; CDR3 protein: CASSALANYGYTF
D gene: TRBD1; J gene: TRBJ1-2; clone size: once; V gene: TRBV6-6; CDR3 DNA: TGTGCCAGCAGCCGATCCGGGACAGGGGTCGGCTATGGCTACACCTTC; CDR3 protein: CASSRSGTGVGYGYTF
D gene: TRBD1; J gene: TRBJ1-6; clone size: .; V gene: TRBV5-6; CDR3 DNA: TGTGCCAGCAGCTTGGGGGACAGGGGTTTTAGTTCACCCCTCCACTTT; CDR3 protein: CASSLGDRGFSSPLHF
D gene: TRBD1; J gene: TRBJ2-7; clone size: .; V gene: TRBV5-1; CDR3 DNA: TGCGCCAGCAGCTTGAATGCGGGACAGGGGGGTTCCTACGAGCAGTACTTC; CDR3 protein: CASSLNAGQGGSYEQYF
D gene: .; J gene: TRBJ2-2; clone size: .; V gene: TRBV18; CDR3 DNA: TGTGCCAGCTCACCAAGCCAGGGATGGGACACCGGGGAGCTGTTTTTT; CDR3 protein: CASSPSQGWDTGELFF
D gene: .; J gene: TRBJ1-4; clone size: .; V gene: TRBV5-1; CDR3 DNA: TGCGCCAGCAGTGGGCAGGGGAACGAAAAACTGTTTTTT; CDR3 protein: CASSGQGNEKLFF
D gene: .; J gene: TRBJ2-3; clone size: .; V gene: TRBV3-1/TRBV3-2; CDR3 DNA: TGTGCCAGCAGCCAAGAACAGGGAGTGACAGATACGCAGTATTTT; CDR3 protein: CASSQEQGVTDTQYF
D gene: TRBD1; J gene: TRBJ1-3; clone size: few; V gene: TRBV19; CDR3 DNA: TGTGCCAGTAGTCTACTAGGACAGGGAAGAACCATATATTTT; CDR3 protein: CASSLLGQGRTIYF
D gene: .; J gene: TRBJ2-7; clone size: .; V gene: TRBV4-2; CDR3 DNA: TGTGCCAGCAGCCAAGGTCGCGACAAGCCTCCCTACGAGCAGTACTTC; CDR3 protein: CASSQGRDKPPYEQYF
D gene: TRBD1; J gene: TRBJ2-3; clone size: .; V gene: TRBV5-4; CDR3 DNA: TGTGCCAGCAGCACCAGGGGGTCGGGCACAGATACGCAGTATTTT; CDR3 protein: CASSTRGSGTDTQYF
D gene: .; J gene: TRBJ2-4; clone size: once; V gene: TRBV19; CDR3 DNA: TGTGCCAGTAGTCCTACGGTGCCGCGGGGCATTCAGTACTTC; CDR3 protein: CASSPTVPRGIQYF
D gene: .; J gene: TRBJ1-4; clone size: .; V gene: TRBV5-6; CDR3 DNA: TGTGCCAGCAGCCTGGAGGGGATTGGCGAAAAACTGTTTTTT; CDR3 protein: CASSLEGIGEKLFF
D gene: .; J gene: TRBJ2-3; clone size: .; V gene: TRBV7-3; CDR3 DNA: TGTGCCAGCAGCTCAGCTACAGCCACAGATACGCAGTATTTT; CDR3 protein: CASSSATATDTQYF
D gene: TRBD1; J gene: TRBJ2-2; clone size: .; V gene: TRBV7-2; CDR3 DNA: TGTGCCAGCAGCTTTGGACAGGCGAACACCGGGGAGCTGTTTTTT; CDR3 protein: CASSFGQANTGELFF
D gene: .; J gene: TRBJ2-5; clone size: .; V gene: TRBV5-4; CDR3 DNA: TGTGCCAGCAGCACCTTCCAACGGGGAGAGACCCAGTACTTC; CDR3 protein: CASSTFQRGETQYF
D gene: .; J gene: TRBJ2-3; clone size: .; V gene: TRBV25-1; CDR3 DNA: TGTGCCAGCAGTGCGGTAGGGACTAGCACAGATACGCAGTATTTT; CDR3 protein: CASSAVGTSTDTQYF
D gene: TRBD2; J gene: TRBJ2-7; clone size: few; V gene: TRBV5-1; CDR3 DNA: TGCGCCAGCAGCTTGGCAGCGGGACTAGCGGGGGTTGAGCAGTACTTC; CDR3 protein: CASSLAAGLAGVEQYF
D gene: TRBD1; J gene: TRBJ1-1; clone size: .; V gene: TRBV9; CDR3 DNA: TGTGCCAGCAGCGACCCAGGGGGCTTCACTGAAGCTTTCTTT; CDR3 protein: CASSDPGGFTEAFF
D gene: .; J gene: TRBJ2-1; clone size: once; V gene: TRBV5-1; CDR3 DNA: TGCGCCAGCAGCAACAACCAGGGGGAGCAGTTCTTC; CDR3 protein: CASSNNQGEQFF
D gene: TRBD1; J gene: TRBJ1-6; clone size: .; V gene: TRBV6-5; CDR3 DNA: TGTGCCAGCAGTACCGACAGGGGTCGGAGTTCACCCCTCCACTTT; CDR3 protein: CASSTDRGRSSPLHF
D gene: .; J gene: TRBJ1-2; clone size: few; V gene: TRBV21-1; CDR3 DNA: TGTGCCAGCAACAGATTAGTCGCTAACTATGGCTACACCTTC; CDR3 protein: CASNRLVANYGYTF